The sample holds one count of the clone carrying this TCR beta chain. No antigen is known for it. This entry belongs to a study of shared clonotypes between healthy human individuals. Across the study: Plates per donor: three CD4 naive, three CD4 memory, two CD8 naive, one CD8 memory.

Each replicate PCR on the sorted subsets used approximately 180 ng DNA (around 30,000 T cell genomes). The table came from immunoSEQ multiplex PCR; TCRdb's copy has only in-frame clones and leaves some out. Of under 550,000 clones in the sample, about 96% were seen once. CDR3 length equals 16 residues. The germline V gene has CDR1 SGHAT and CDR2 FQNNGV. V dropped 5 bases and J dropped 6; count of bases not matched to a gene: 8. Study findings and constraints: In contrast to clonotypes shared by all four donors, non-shared clonotypes had lower generation probabilities.

All donors qualified as healthy HIV-negative adults and had experienced no recent acute infections or vaccinations. The sample comprised naive CD4+ T cells sorted from blood. Regarding subset: CD45RA+ positively selected. This clonotype was obtained from a woman in her 30s in good health. The chain employs TRBV11-2 and TRBJ2-5; 14 nucleotides align to TRBD2. The CDR3 sequence: CASSPPGLAGDKTQYF. DNA for the CDR3: TGTGCCAGCAGCCCACCGGGACTAGCGGGGGATAAGACCCAGTACTTC.